This T cell receptor (beta chain) derives from a study of blood T cell repertoires in COVID-19. Overall study: COVID-19 samples collected from the United States, Italy and Spain covered acute and convalescent phases. The analysed material was cDNA or gDNA that came from T cells, B-cell-depleted T cells, or PBMCs.

Authors' methods: Estimation of nucleated cell counts relied on the amplification of reference gene primers. Assay: immunoSEQ multiplex PCR; the TCRdb copy retains only in-frame clones and omits some. V and J calls and clone size are given by that table; D and trimming were obtained from the DNA. Here the sample spans around 50,000 clones, 86% being singletons. The V gene's germline CDR1 is LGHNA and CDR2 YNFKEQ. V shed 3 bases, J shed 8 bases, and the junction held 2 bases outside the gene matches. The CDR3 is made up of 13 amino acids. This clone appeared a few times. The rearrangement links TRBV4-2 to TRBJ1-4; TRBD1 agrees at 8 bases. The sample comprised peripheral blood. The TCR sequence derives from a woman aged 55 to 70 with acute or convalescent COVID-19. The CDR3 loop reads CASSQPGGEKLFF. CDR3 in DNA: TGTGCCAGCAGCCAGCCAGGGGGCGAAAAACTGTTTTTT.